The 29 T cell receptor beta chains below all came from one sample that was sequenced in a study of control samples from healthy donors and cancer patients. Generated by immunoSEQ multiplex PCR, the TCRdb table keeps only in-frame clones and is missing some. The data contain about 140,000 clones, under 95% of them singletons. Sequencing was done on a sample of blood. Every receptor here comes from a man between 18 and 29 years old in good health.

The chain carries TRBV3-1 (or the pseudogene TRBV3-2) and TRBJ1-2; D not resolved. The CDR3 is 15 residues long. Trimming cost V 0 bases and J 4 bases, with 12 bases left between them. In germline, CDR1 is LGHDT, CDR2 YNNKEL (reference sequence). The CDR3 is CASSQDHTAVYGYTF. The CDR3 DNA sequence: TGTGCCAGCAGCCAAGATCACACAGCAGTCTATGGCTACACCTTC.

The genes are TRBV5-1 and TRBJ1-4, with D maybe TRBD1 (5 bases). The germline gives CDR1 SGHRS, CDR2 YFSETQ. Deletions cut 7 bases from V and 0 bases from J, with 16 bases between. CDR3 length: 16 amino acids. The CDR3 nucleotides are TGCGCCAGCCGAGGAGGGACTTCTACAACTAATGAAAAACTGTTTTTT. It encodes CASRGGTSTTNEKLFF.

The chain is built from TRBV9 and TRBJ2-3; D remains ambiguous. The CDR3 is 16 residues long. The germline V gene has CDR1 SGDLS and CDR2 YYNGEE. V lost 0 bases to trimming and J lost 2 bases, with 13 bases between them. The CDR3 sequence is CASSVGSGGDTDTQYF. CDR3 nucleotides: TGTGCCAGCAGCGTAGGTTCCGGTGGAGACACAGATACGCAGTATTTT.

This clone was observed a handful of times. J is TRBJ2-2 and V is TRBV7-2, with a weak D call TRBD2 (5 bases). V lost 1 base, J lost 6 bases, and 9 bases lay in between. There are 14 residues in the CDR3. From germline, CDR1 is SGHTA and CDR2 FQGNSA. The CDR3, as DNA: TGTGCCAGCAGCTTAGGTTCCGGGGCCGGGGAGCTGTTTTTT. The encoded protein is CASSLGSGAGELFF.

This chain links TRBV9 with TRBJ1-2; D is perhaps TRBD1 (5 bases). The germline V gene encodes CDR1 SGDLS and CDR2 YYNGEE. The length of the CDR3 is 17 residues. V shed 5 bases and J shed 5 bases, with 25 bases lying between them. CDR3: CASSHRRAVTWGYGYTF. CDR3 DNA: TGTGCCAGCAGTCACCGTAGGGCCGTCACCTGGGGGTATGGCTACACCTTC.

V usage is TRBV19 and J usage is TRBJ2-2; 11 bases map to TRBD1. Germline V gives CDR1 LNHDA, CDR2 SQIVND (reference sequence). The CDR3 has 14 residues. The V gene end was trimmed by 6 bases and the J gene end by 6 bases; junction bases not matched to a gene: 3. The CDR3, as DNA: TGTGCCAGTAGACCGGGACAGGGGGCCGGGGAGCTGTTTTTT. Amino acids: CASRPGQGAGELFF. Using reference TRBV19 and TRBJ2-2 for the parts outside the CDR3, the full variable domain is DGGITQSPKYLFRKEGQNVTLSCEQNLNHDAMYWYRQDPGQGLRLIYYSQIVNDFQKGDIAEGYSVSREKKESFPLTVTSAQKNPTAFYLCASRPGQGAGELFFGEGSRLTVL.

The gene calls are TRBV4-1 and TRBJ2-3; D ambiguous. V gave up 1 base and J gave up 1 base, with 18 bases separating them. There are 18 residues in the CDR3. Germline V gene sequence: CDR1 MGHRA, CDR2 YSYEKL. The CDR3 region is CASSQGGARRGGTDTQYF. CDR3 in DNA: TGCGCCAGCAGCCAAGGCGGAGCGAGGCGAGGCGGCACAGATACGCAGTATTTT.

CDR3 protein: CASSALGAYGYTF. The CDR3, as DNA: TGTGCCAGCAGTGCACTTGGGGCCTATGGCTACACCTTC. V and J are TRBV27 and TRBJ1-2; TRBD1 might be the D (5 bases). The length of the CDR3 is 13 residues. The germline V gene encodes CDR1 MNHEY and CDR2 SMNVEV (reference sequence). V was trimmed by 5 bases and J by 4 bases, leaving 11 bases between them.

This rearrangement joins TRBV29-1 to TRBJ2-5; D remains ambiguous. The CDR3 runs 13 residues. The germline V gene encodes CDR1 SQVTM and CDR2 ANQGSEA. V lost 2 bases and J 2 bases, leaving 9 bases between the germline ends. The chain's CDR3 is CSVEFRAQETQYF. DNA of the CDR3: TGCAGCGTTGAATTTAGAGCTCAAGAGACCCAGTACTTC.

V gene TRBV12-3 or TRBV12-4 combines with J gene TRBJ1-2; no firm D call. The CDR3 is 13 amino acids. V lost 6 bases and J 8 bases, leaving 16 bases between the germline ends. The CDR3 region is CASSQRTASGYTF. Here the CDR3 DNA reads TGTGCCAGCAGCCAAAGGACCGCCTCCGGCTACACCTTC.

V is TRBV5-6 and J is TRBJ2-4, with 8 bases lining up with TRBD2. Germline lookup yields CDR1 SGHDT and CDR2 YYEEEE. The CDR3 extends over 15 amino acids. J was trimmed by 6 bases and V by 4 bases; bases with no gene match: 9. CDR3: CASSPAGTRSNIQYF. The CDR3 nucleotides are TGTGCCAGCAGCCCCGCCGGGACTAGGTCAAACATTCAGTACTTC.

This clone was seen only once. This chain uses TRBV28 with TRBJ1-5; 7 positions match TRBD1. Germline CDR1 and CDR2: MDHEN and SYDVKM. This CDR3 region has 15 residues. The V segment lost 6 bases and the J segment 5 bases; nucleotides outside the gene matches: 10. CDR3 sequence reads: CASRRRGRRDQPQHF. The DNA for the CDR3 is TGTGCCAGCAGACGAAGGGGGCGAAGAGATCAGCCCCAGCATTTT.

The rearrangement joins TRBV1 to TRBJ1-5; whether TRBD1, the table's D call, matches the DNA was not checked. TRBV1 is reported as a pseudogene. The CDR3 runs 14 residues. The CDR3 sequence is CTSSPGQANQPQHF. The CDR3 DNA sequence: TGCACCAGCAGCCCTGGACAGGCCAATCAGCCCCAGCATTTT.

This CDR3 reads CASSDGQVYGYTF. CDR3 nucleotide sequence: TGTGCCAGCAGTGATGGACAGGTCTATGGCTACACCTTC. V usage is TRBV25-1 and J usage is TRBJ1-2; TRBD1 matches at 7 bases. Germline V gene data show CDR1 as MGHDK and CDR2 as SYGVNS. Trimming cost V 3 bases and J 4 bases; bases outside gene matches: 2. The CDR3 extends over 13 amino acids.

The gene calls are TRBV5-1 and TRBJ2-7, with TRBD1 matching over 8 bases. The CDR3 has 15 amino acids. V trimming: 4 bases; J trimming: 0 bases; junction bases outside the gene matches: 6. Germline loops: CDR1 SGHRS, CDR2 YFSETQ. The CDR3 region is CASSIRQGSSYEQYF. CDR3 in DNA: TGCGCCAGCAGCATTAGACAGGGGAGCTCCTACGAGCAGTACTTC.

V is TRBV6-5 and J is TRBJ1-5; TRBD1 agrees at 7 bases. Germline CDR1 MNHEY, CDR2 SVGAGI. Trimming took 2 bases from V and 9 from J; bases not matched to a gene: 7. This CDR3 region has 14 residues. The CDR3 coding sequence is TGTGCCAGCAGTTACACCCAAACAGGGGCGCCCCAGCATTTT. Translation: CASSYTQTGAPQHF.

This chain connects TRBV5-1 to TRBJ1-1, with TRBD1 matching 9 bases. Germline V gene data show CDR1 as SGHRS and CDR2 as YFSETQ. The V and J ends lost 3 bases and 2 bases, in that order; junction bases with no gene match: 5. This CDR3 contains 15 residues. CDR3 amino acids: CASSSGTGPNTEAFF. The CDR3 DNA reads as TGCGCCAGCAGCTCGGGGACAGGGCCAAACACTGAAGCTTTCTTT.

The chain combines TRBV7-9 with TRBJ2-3, with 10 bases matching TRBD2. After removal of 3 bases from V and 6 bases from J, the junction contained 9 bases not matched to a gene. Germline V lookup: CDR1 SEHNR, CDR2 FQNEAQ (reference sequence). The length of the CDR3 is 16 residues. CDR3 in amino acids: CASSLGAGGPSDTQYF. CDR3 DNA sequence: TGTGCCAGCAGCTTGGGAGCGGGGGGGCCATCGGATACGCAGTATTTT. Variable domain in full (rest from reference TRBV7-9 and TRBJ2-3): DTGVSQNPRHKITKRGQNVTFRCDPISEHNRLYWYRQTLGQGPEFLTYFQNEAQLEKSRLLSDRFSAERPKGSFSTLEIQRTEQGDSAMYLCASSLGAGGPSDTQYFGPGTRLTVL.

This chain connects TRBV18 to TRBJ1-5; 7 positions agree with TRBD1. This CDR3 has 14 residues. Trimming at V came to 5 bases and at J to 6 bases, leaving 7 bases not matched to a gene. CDR1 is KGHSH, CDR2 LQKENI, per germline. CDR3 DNA: TGTGCCAGCTCAGCAGACAGGGCCCCTCAGCCCCAGCATTTT. Protein: CASSADRAPQPQHF.

The J gene is TRBJ1-6, the V gene TRBV3-1 (or the pseudogene TRBV3-2), with a tentative D call TRBD1 (6 bases). The CDR3 consists of 14 residues. Per the germline V gene, CDR1 is LGHDT and CDR2 is YNNKEL (reference sequence). V was trimmed by 7 bases and J by 7 bases, leaving 14 bases between them. CDR3 residues: CASTRTTGNSPLHF. CDR3 in DNA: TGTGCCAGCACCCGAACAACAGGGAATTCACCCCTCCACTTT.

The V gene is TRBV4-3, the J gene TRBJ2-3, with 7 bases matching TRBD2. Germline CDR1 and CDR2: LGHNA and YSLEER. Trimming removed 0 bases from V and 1 base from J; junction bases left unmatched: 4. There are 16 residues in the CDR3. CDR3 region: CASSQDRAGGTDTQYF. Written as DNA, the CDR3 is TGCGCCAGCAGCCAAGATAGGGCGGGGGGCACAGATACGCAGTATTTT.

The chain combines TRBV7-6 with TRBJ1-2; a weak D match, TRBD1 (5 bases). The CDR3 sequence is 14 residues long. V was trimmed by 5 bases and J by 4 bases, leaving 14 bases between them. Per the germline V gene, CDR1 is SGHVS and CDR2 is FNYEAQ. CDR3 DNA: TGTGCCAGCAGCCCCGAGGGGCGGATCTATGGCTACACCTTC. Encoded protein: CASSPEGRIYGYTF.

The chain combines TRBV11-2 with TRBJ1-3; a weak D match, TRBD1 (6 bases). Trimming stripped 4 bases from V and 4 bases from J, with 20 bases between. CDR3 length: 17 amino acids. Germline values: CDR1 SGHAT, CDR2 FQNNGV. The CDR3 region is CASSSLKGGRSGNTIYF. CDR3 sequence (DNA): TGTGCCAGCAGCTCGCTAAAAGGGGGTCGGTCAGGAAACACCATATATTTT.

The rearrangement uses TRBV5-5 and TRBJ2-3; unclear D gene. V gave up 2 bases and J gave up 4 bases, with 14 bases separating them. The CDR3 has 15 residues. Looked up from germline, CDR1 is SGHKS and CDR2 is YYEKEE (reference sequence). The CDR3 here is CASSLTKVLADTQYF. CDR3 sequence (DNA): TGTGCCAGCAGCTTAACGAAGGTTTTAGCAGATACGCAGTATTTT.

The J gene is TRBJ1-3, the V gene TRBV5-1, with no clear D. The germline gives CDR1 SGHRS, CDR2 YFSETQ. Trimming removed 4 bases from V and 9 bases from J, with 23 bases in between. The CDR3 is 16 residues long. CDR3 DNA: TGCGCCAGCAGCGTCTCGGACCCACCTCTAAGTGGCACCATATATTTT. It is translated as CASSVSDPPLSGTIYF.

This clone is a singleton in its sample. The V call is TRBV27, the J call TRBJ1-4; 9 bases match TRBD1. Germline-derived CDR1 and CDR2 are MNHEY and SMNVEV (reference sequence). V shed 3 bases, J shed 0 bases, and the junction held 5 bases outside the gene matches. The CDR3 contains 17 residues. CDR3 nucleotide sequence: TGTGCCAGCAGTTTTAGGGACAGGGCATCAACTAATGAAAAACTGTTTTTT. Its protein product is CASSFRDRASTNEKLFF.

This chain joins TRBV3-1 (or the pseudogene TRBV3-2) and TRBJ1-4; D is perhaps TRBD1 (5 bases). V was clipped by 8 bases and J by 7 bases, with 17 bases between them. Germline V gene data show CDR1 as LGHDT and CDR2 as YNNKEL (reference sequence). This CDR3 contains 14 residues. The CDR3 is CASGRRGEGEKLFF. The CDR3 DNA reads as TGTGCCAGCGGCCGGAGGGGCGAGGGTGAAAAACTGTTTTTT.

The gene calls are TRBV15 and TRBJ1-6, with D possibly matching TRBD1 (6 bases). The V gene lost 3 bases and the J gene lost 6 bases, with 12 bases spanning the gap. Germline V gene lookup returns CDR1 LNHNV and CDR2 YYDKDF (reference sequence). The CDR3 contains 15 residues. The CDR3 DNA reads as TGTGCCACCAGCAGTAGGGGGGGTGGTAATTCACCCCTCCACTTT. It specifies CATSSRGGGNSPLHF.

The CDR3: CASSDNYNEQFF. The CDR3 nucleotides are TGTGCCAGCAGTGACAACTACAATGAGCAGTTCTTC. The chain recombines TRBV12-3 or TRBV12-4 with TRBJ2-1; unclear D gene. This CDR3 is 12 amino acids long. With 5 bases removed from V and 3 bases from J, the gap between germline ends came to 5 bases.